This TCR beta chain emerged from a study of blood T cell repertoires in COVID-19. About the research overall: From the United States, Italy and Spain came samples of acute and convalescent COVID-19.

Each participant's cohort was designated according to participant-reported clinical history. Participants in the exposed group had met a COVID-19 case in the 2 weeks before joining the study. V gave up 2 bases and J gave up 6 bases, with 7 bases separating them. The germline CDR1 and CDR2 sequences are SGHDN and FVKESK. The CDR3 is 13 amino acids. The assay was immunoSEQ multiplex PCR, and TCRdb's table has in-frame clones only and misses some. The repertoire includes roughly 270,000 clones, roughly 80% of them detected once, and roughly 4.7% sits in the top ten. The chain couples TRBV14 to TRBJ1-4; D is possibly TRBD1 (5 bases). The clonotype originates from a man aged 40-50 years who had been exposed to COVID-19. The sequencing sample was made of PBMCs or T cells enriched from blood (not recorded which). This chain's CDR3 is CASSQQGHEKLFF. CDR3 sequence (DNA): TGTGCCAGCAGCCAACAGGGCCATGAAAAACTGTTTTTT.